The T cell receptor beta chain described here comes from a study of cytomegalovirus exposure and HLA in healthy donors. Trimming removed 5 bases from V and 6 bases from J, with 11 bases in between. CDR3 size: 13 residues. Germline-derived CDR1 and CDR2 are WSHSY and SAAADI. The PCR was carried out with 60 Vbeta primers and 13 Jbeta primers. Profiled with immunoSEQ multiplex PCR; TCRdb holds only in-frame clones, not every one. The table records roughly 99,000 clones, over 70% of them present only once. Turning to this clone: Its antigen remains unknown.

Regarding the study as a whole: With high specificity and sensitivity, the classifier reportedly diagnosed cytomegalovirus status.

Sequenced material: PBMCs. This chain uses TRBV10-2 with TRBJ1-5; the D gene is possibly TRBD1 (5 bases). The TCR was taken from a man aged 25-45 years in good health and CMV-seronegative. Here the CDR3 DNA reads TGCGCCAGCAGTCTTTCCGACAGTCAGCCCCAGCATTTT. Protein product: CASSLSDSQPQHF.